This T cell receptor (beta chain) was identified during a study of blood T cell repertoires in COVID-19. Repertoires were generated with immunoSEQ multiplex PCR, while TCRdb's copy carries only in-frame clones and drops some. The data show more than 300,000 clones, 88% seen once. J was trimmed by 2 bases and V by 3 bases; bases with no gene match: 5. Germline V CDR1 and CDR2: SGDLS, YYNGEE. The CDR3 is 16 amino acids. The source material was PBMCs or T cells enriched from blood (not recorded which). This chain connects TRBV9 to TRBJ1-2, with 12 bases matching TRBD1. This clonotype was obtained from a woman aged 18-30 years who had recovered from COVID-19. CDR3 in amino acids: CASSGGQGAVNYGYTF. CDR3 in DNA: TGTGCCAGCAGCGGGGGACAGGGGGCCGTAAACTATGGCTACACCTTC.